The 8 T cell receptor beta chains below come from one sample, sequenced in a study of siplizumab effects on memory and regulatory T cells. Repertoires were generated with immunoSEQ multiplex PCR, while TCRdb's copy carries only in-frame clones and drops some. The sample has 100,000 or so clones, 92% seen once. Sequencing was performed on non-Treg CD4+ T cells sorted from blood. The receptors come from a human donor in good health.

This sequence joins TRBV6-5 and TRBJ1-1; 8 bases agree with TRBD1. The germline V gene has CDR1 MNHEY and CDR2 SVGAGI. The CDR3 extends over 15 amino acids. Germline trimming cut 5 bases from V and 1 base from J; bases unmatched to any gene: 6. The CDR3 DNA follows: TGTGCCAGCAGTAACGGACAGGGACCGAACACTGAAGCTTTCTTT. This gives the protein CASSNGQGPNTEAFF.

The table lists this clone with a few counts. The rearrangement joins TRBV9 to TRBJ2-7, with a weak D call TRBD1 (5 bases). The CDR3 is made up of 15 amino acids. V was trimmed by 0 bases and J by 0 bases, leaving 10 bases between them. Germline CDR1 reads SGDLS; CDR2 reads YYNGEE. CDR3 protein: CASSVEPDSSYEQYF. CDR3 nucleotide sequence: TGTGCCAGCAGCGTAGAGCCTGACAGCTCCTACGAGCAGTACTTC.

The CDR3 sequence: CASSLFGNSYEQYF. The CDR3 region has the DNA TGTGCCAGCAGTTTATTTGGGAACTCCTACGAGCAGTACTTC. The rearrangement joins TRBV28 to TRBJ2-7; unclear D gene. The germline CDR1 and CDR2 sequences are MDHEN and SYDVKM. V dropped 1 base and J dropped 0 bases, with 7 bases sitting between them. The CDR3 consists of 14 residues.

The chain is built from TRBV19 and TRBJ1-3, with D unresolved. This CDR3 has 15 amino acids. The V gene's germline CDR1 is LNHDA and CDR2 SQIVND (reference sequence). V lost 4 bases to trimming and J lost 0 bases, with 10 bases between them. The CDR3 DNA reads TGTGCCAGTAGTACCCGGGTTAGCTCTGGAAACACCATATATTTT. Amino acids: CASSTRVSSGNTIYF.

This chain joins TRBV4-2 and TRBJ1-6; no reliable D call. The V end lost 1 base, the J end lost 0 bases, and 10 bases lay between the germline ends. Germline CDR1 and CDR2: LGHNA and YNFKEQ. The CDR3 is 17 amino acids. Written as DNA, the CDR3 is TGTGCCAGCAGCCAAGCTAGCCAACGCTCCTATAATTCACCCCTCCACTTT. Amino acid sequence: CASSQASQRSYNSPLHF.

The chain is built from TRBV21-1 and TRBJ2-3; no check of the table's D call, TRBD2, against the DNA was made. TRBV21-1 has pseudogene status. The CDR3 covers 15 residues. The CDR3 loop reads CASSRTSGSTDTQYF. Here the CDR3 DNA reads TGTGCCAGCAGCAGAACTAGCGGGTCAACAGATACGCAGTATTTT.

The V call is TRBV6-6, the J call TRBJ2-5, with D unclear. Per germline, CDR1 MNHNY and CDR2 SVGAGI (reference sequence). The CDR3 has 13 residues. Trimming shortened V by 1 base and J by 5 bases, and 8 bases separated the two germline ends. The CDR3, as DNA: TGTGCCAGCAGTTACTTTCTCCTTGAGACCCAGTACTTC. Amino acids: CASSYFLLETQYF.

This sequence joins TRBV7-9 and TRBJ2-7; D is unclear. The germline V gene has CDR1 SEHNR and CDR2 FQNEAQ (reference sequence). This CDR3 is built from 14 residues. With 2 bases removed from V and 3 bases from J, the gap between germline ends came to 11 bases. The CDR3 DNA is TGTGCCAGCAGCTTATCTGAGGTTTTCTACGAGCAGTACTTC. Encoded protein: CASSLSEVFYEQYF.